This T cell receptor beta chain was captured by sequencing in a study of blood T cells in healthy people across ages (dated by TCRdb to between 2015 and 2017). About the full investigation: In model experiments, template switching captured roughly one uniquely barcoded TCR beta cDNA molecule for every two T cells. Age-related changes in TCR beta repertoire diversity were measured in the study by deep sequencing normalized with unique cDNA molecular identifiers. Four age groups were formed from the donors: young (average roughly 15 years), middle-aged (around 40), aged (around 62) and long-lived (more than 75). Using the same blood draw, the study looked at two additional independent replicas of 1 million unique cDNA reads for two donors, one aged 18 to 30 and the other aged 80 or older. Points the paper makes about the study in general: Estimates of total diversity from one million sequenced T cells were regarded as lower bounds and underestimates. Since profiling was done on bulk unsorted PBMCs, naive and antigen-experienced compartments could not be conclusively compared. There was a strong correlation between observed TCR beta diversity and the percentage of naive T cells measured by flow cytometry. Because donor CMV infection status was unknown, age-related changes in expanded clonotypes were potentially confounded. Compared with the aged group, the long-lived group had more naive CD4+ T cells, fewer expanded clones and increased TCR diversity, a pattern suggesting age selection. Observed TCR beta diversity per million T cells fell roughly linearly with age, and a significant reduction was already apparent by age roughly 41.

For CDR1 and CDR2, the germline V gene (reference sequence) lists DFQATT and SNEGSKA. From its cysteine to its phenylalanine, the CDR3 spans 12 amino acids. Only CDR3 DNA remains: 36 bases, in frame from the first base. V was cut back by 7 bases and J by 0 bases, leaving a gap of 10 bases between them. The 39 donors, aged about 6 to 95 years, were systemically healthy Caucasian individuals from Russia. About 9.6 milliliters of peripheral blood were collected from each donor into EDTA-treated Vacutainer tubes. Ficoll-Paque density-gradient centrifugation was used to isolate PBMCs, with at least 7 million obtained per sample. Total RNA was extracted from PBMCs with Trizol reagent, with at least 6 micrograms obtained per sample. For every donor, an aliquot of PBMCs went through flow cytometry to measure the percentages of naive CD45RAhigh/CD27high T cells. A note on this clonotype: What antigen it recognizes has not been identified. A clone one base away is much larger, so this may be a read error.

Preparation of the library involved 5' RACE. Sequencing instrument: Illumina HiSeq 2500. The second PCR ran for about 6 to 12 cycles and used a J-beta primer mix along with a sample-barcoded 5' primer. Each TCR beta cDNA molecule received a unique molecular identifier from a template-switch 5' adaptor carrying 12 random nucleotides. Each sample yielded at least 3 million CDR3-containing paired-end reads. All of the RNA was converted into first-strand cDNA using the Mint cDNA synthesis kit, with a TRBC-specific oligonucleotide serving as the primer. Following uracil-DNA glycosylase treatment, a first 18-cycle PCR with universal primers M1SS and BC2_uni_R was performed on all cDNA. As for the authors' bioinformatics: For normalization, 1 million high-quality reads, each with a distinct molecular identifier, were randomly selected from each sample. Instead of being binned into consensus sequences, reads with shared molecular identifiers were discarded. MiTCR, set to a Q25 quality threshold and the strictest error-elimination algorithm, was used for CDR3 identification, clonotype clustering and error correction. A nonparametric unseen species model with Euler transformation was used to estimate a lower bound on total TCR beta diversity. The public reads were reprocessed in TCRdb via fastp at Q25 and MiXCR, keeping in-frame beta chains. All rows with the same CDR3 protein become a single entry with the most common DNA and genes. The V and J calls and clone size come from TCRdb's table, not from the authors' own analysis. The sample table records 900,000 to 950,000 distinct CDR3 sequences; approximately 32% of these occur just once. The ten largest clones take up about a tenth of the sample.

The same specimen was also included in a second study, on T cells of mothers and their children. From the second report: The donors were nine systemically healthy Caucasian individuals, made up of three mothers and their six children. cDNA synthesis consumed the entire amount of extracted RNA, loaded at 1.5 ug RNA in each 15 ul reaction. Sample barcodes and 2-4 random nucleotides were added via the M1S primer in the second PCR. Over 8 million TCR beta CDR3 reads were obtained for each mother, and 2.5 million to 3.5 million reads were obtained for each child. TCR recombination output is similarly shaped by thymic selection in related and unrelated pairs, with a minor effect exerted by inherited differences. Normalized repertoire overlap was always found to be slightly, but never significantly, higher in related mother-child pairs than in unrelated mother-child pairs. No persistent microchimeric T cell clones were found, with a detection sensitivity of 85 to 100 clones per million clonotypes. To look for features that set related mother-child pairs apart from unrelated individuals, the researchers ran deep NGS to compare the TCR beta repertoires of mothers and children. Mothers averaged around 40 +/- 4 years of age and children averaged around 11 +/- 4 years. After adapter ligation was performed with NEBNext reagents, the libraries were sequenced on an Illumina HiSeq 2000 with 100+100 nt paired-end reads. To prevent cross-contamination, the mother and child libraries were prepared a month apart and were sequenced in separate runs. For each donor, between about 500,000 and 2,200,000 distinct TCR beta clonotypes were identified. Naive TCR beta clonotypes were estimated from low-frequency clonotypes matched to each donor's FACS-determined naive share, without sorting.

The chain is encoded by TRBV20-1 joined to TRBJ2-7, with no confident D gene call. Specimen: blood. The sequence was collected from a woman between 40 and 55 years old in good health. The DNA sequence is given as TGCAGTGAGACTTCAAACTCCTACGAGCAGTACTTC. This gives the protein CSETSNSYEQYF.